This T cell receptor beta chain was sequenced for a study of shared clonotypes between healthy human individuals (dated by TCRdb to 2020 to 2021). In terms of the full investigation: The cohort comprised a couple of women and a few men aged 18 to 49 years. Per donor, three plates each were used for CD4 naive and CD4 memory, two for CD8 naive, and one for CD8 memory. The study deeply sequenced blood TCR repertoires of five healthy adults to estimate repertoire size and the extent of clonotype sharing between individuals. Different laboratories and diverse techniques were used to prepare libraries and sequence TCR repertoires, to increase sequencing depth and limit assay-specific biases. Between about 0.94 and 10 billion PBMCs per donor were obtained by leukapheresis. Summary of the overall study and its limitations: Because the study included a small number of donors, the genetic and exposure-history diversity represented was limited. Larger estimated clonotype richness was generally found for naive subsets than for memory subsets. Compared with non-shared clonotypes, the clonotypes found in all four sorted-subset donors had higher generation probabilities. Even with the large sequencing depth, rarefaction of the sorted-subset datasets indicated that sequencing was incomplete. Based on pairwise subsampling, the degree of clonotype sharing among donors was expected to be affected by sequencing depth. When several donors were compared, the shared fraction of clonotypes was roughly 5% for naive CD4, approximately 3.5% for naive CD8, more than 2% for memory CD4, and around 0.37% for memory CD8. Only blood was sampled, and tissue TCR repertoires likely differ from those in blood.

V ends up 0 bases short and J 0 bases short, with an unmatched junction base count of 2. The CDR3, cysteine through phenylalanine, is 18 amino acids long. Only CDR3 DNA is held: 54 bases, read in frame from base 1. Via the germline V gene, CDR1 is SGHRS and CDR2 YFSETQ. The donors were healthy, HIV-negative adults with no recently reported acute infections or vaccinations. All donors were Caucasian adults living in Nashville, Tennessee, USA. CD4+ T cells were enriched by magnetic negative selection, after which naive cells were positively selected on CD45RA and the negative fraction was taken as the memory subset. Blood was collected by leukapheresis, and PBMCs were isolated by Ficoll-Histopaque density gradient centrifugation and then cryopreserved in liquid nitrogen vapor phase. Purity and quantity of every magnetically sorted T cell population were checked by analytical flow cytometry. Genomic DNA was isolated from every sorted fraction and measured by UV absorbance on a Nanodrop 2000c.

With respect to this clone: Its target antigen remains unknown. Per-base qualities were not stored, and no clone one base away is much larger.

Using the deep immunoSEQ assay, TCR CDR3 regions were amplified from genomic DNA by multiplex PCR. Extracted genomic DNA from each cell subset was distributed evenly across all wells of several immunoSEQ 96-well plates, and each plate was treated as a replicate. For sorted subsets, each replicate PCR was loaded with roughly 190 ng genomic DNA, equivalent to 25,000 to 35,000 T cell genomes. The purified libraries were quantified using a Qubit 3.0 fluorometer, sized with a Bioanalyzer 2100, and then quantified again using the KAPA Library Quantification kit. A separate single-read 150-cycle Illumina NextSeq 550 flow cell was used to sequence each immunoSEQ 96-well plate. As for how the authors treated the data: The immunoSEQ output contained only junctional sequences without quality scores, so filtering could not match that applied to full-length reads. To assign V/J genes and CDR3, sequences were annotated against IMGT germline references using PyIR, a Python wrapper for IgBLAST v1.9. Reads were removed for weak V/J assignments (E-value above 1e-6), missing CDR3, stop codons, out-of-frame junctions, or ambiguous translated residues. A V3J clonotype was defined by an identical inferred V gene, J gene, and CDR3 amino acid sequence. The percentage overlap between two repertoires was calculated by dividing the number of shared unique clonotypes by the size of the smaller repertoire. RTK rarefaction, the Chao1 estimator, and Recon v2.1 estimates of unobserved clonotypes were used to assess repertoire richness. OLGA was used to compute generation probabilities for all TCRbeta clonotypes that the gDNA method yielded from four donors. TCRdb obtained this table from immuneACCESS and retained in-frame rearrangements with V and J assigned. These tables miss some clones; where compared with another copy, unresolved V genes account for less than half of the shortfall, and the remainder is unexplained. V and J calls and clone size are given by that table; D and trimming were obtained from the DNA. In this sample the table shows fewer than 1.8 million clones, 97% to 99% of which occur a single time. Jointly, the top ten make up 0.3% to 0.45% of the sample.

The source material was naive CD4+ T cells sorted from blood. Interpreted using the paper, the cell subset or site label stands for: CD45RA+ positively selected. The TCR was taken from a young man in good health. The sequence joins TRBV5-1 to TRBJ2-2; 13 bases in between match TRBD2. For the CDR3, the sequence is CASSLVGLAGANTGELFF. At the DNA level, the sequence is TGCGCCAGCAGCTTGGTCGGACTAGCGGGAGCGAACACCGGGGAGCTGTTTTTT.